Each of the 14 T cell receptor beta chains below was sequenced from the same sample in a study of vaccination effects on CD4 cells after COVID-19. ViraFEST expansion of antigen-specific CD4+ T cells with viral peptide pools preceded sequencing. The culture ran for 10 days before CD4+ T cells were isolated. The person was diagnosed with PCR-confirmed SARS-CoV-2 infection between March and December 2020. Clones were read by immunoSEQ multiplex PCR, and TCRdb kept only the in-frame ones, dropping some. This table holds about 27,000 clones, about 80% found once. These receptors lack a known antigen. The sample here was CD4+ T cells from PBMCs cultured with HCoV-NL63 spike peptides, taken before COVID-19 vaccination. All receptors derive from a human donor who had a prior SARS-CoV-2 infection.

The chain carries TRBV18 and TRBJ2-3, with 10 nucleotides matching TRBD2. The CDR3 length is 16 residues. Germline CDR1 KGHSH, CDR2 LQKENI. V lost 0 bases and J lost 5; bases outside the gene matches: 5. The CDR3 DNA reads as TGTGCCAGCTCACCACCAGCGGGAGGGCGCGGAGATACGCAGTATTTT. This translates into CASSPPAGGRGDTQYF.

The chain couples TRBV5-1 to TRBJ2-2; 11 bases line up with TRBD2. The CDR3 covers 17 residues. The ends lost 1 base at V and 5 bases at J; junction bases unmatched: 7. Germline CDR1 is SGHRS and CDR2 is YFSETQ. The DNA of the CDR3 is TGCGCCAGCAGCTTGCAGCCTAGCGGGGGGCTAACCGGGGAGCTGTTTTTT. Its translation is CASSLQPSGGLTGELFF.

The CDR3 sequence: CASSQSRAGTDTQYF. The DNA for the CDR3 is TGCGCCAGCAGCCAATCCCGAGCAGGGACAGATACGCAGTATTTT. The V gene is TRBV4-3, the J gene TRBJ2-3, with D perhaps TRBD1 (5 bases). Germline V CDR1 and CDR2: LGHNA, YSLEER. This CDR3 has 15 amino acids. The ends were cut back, 2 bases at V and 3 bases at J, with 12 bases in the middle.

This chain uses TRBV6-1 with TRBJ1-5, with TRBD1 matching over 8 bases. J was trimmed by 4 bases and V by 4 bases; bases with no gene match: 9. Germline V gives CDR1 MNHNS, CDR2 SASEGT. The CDR3 loop spans 16 amino acids. CDR3 residues: CASSARWGQDNQPQHF. For the CDR3, the DNA is TGTGCCAGCAGTGCGAGATGGGGACAGGATAATCAGCCCCAGCATTTT.

The V call is TRBV7-2, the J call TRBJ2-7; D gene ambiguous. Germline V gene sequence: CDR1 SGHTA, CDR2 FQGNSA. This CDR3 comprises 11 residues. Trimming took off 5 bases at V and 5 bases at J, with 7 bases between the two ends. The CDR3 is CASSQGDEQYF. The CDR3, as DNA: TGTGCCAGCAGCCAAGGCGACGAGCAGTACTTC.

The rearrangement uses TRBV6-2 or TRBV6-3 and TRBJ1-1; D unresolved. Looked up from germline, CDR1 is MNHEY and CDR2 is SVGEGT. CDR3 length: 16 residues. With 4 bases removed from V and 1 base from J, the gap between germline ends came to 16 bases. The CDR3 loop reads CASSFTAGTRNTEAFF. CDR3 DNA sequence: TGTGCCAGCAGTTTCACCGCAGGCACTAGGAACACTGAAGCTTTCTTT.

V is TRBV3-1 (or the pseudogene TRBV3-2) and J is TRBJ1-2; D is unclear. CDR1 and CDR2 from the germline V gene are LGHDT and YNNKEL (reference sequence). The CDR3 loop spans 16 amino acids. The V and J ends lost 0 bases and 5 bases respectively, with 16 bases between them. CDR3 coding DNA: TGTGCCAGCAGCCAAGATTTGGCAGCGAGTTCGTATGGCTACACCTTC. It yields the protein CASSQDLAASSYGYTF.

The V gene is TRBV3-1 (or the pseudogene TRBV3-2), the J gene TRBJ2-7; TRBD1 matches 8 bases. The V segment lost 4 bases and the J segment 2 bases; nucleotides outside the gene matches: 4. The germline gives CDR1 LGHDT, CDR2 YNNKEL (reference sequence). This CDR3 comprises 14 residues. The CDR3 loop is CASSRTGGPYEQYF. In DNA form, the CDR3 reads TGTGCCAGCAGCCGTACAGGGGGTCCCTACGAGCAGTACTTC.

The V call is TRBV28, the J call TRBJ2-5; TRBD1 might be the D (5 bases). Germline CDR1 and CDR2: MDHEN and SYDVKM. The CDR3 extends over 13 amino acids. Trimming left V 3 bases short and J 5 bases short, with 10 bases between. The CDR3 DNA follows: TGTGCCAGCAGTTTTTCAGGGCCGGAGACCCAGTACTTC. Its translation is CASSFSGPETQYF.

The sample holds one count of this clone. The V call is TRBV5-4, the J call TRBJ1-6; D is undetermined. Germline assignment: CDR1 SGHNT and CDR2 YYREEE (reference sequence). Trimming pared 1 base from V and 5 bases from J, leaving 7 bases between. The CDR3 has 14 amino acids. This chain's CDR3 is CASSLRENNSPLHF. CDR3 bases: TGTGCCAGCAGCTTGCGGGAGAATAATTCACCCCTCCACTTT.

This clone has just a few counts. The chain is built from TRBV7-3 and TRBJ2-1; D tentatively fits TRBD1 or TRBD2 (5 bases each). The V end lost 1 base, the J end lost 10 bases, and 17 bases lay between the germline ends. Germline CDR1 SGHTA, CDR2 FQGTGA. The CDR3 has 15 amino acids. The chain's CDR3 is CASSLSGGQGREQFF. CDR3 in DNA: TGTGCCAGCAGCTTAAGCGGCGGGCAGGGCCGAGAGCAGTTCTTC.

The rearrangement joins TRBV11-2 to TRBJ1-2; TRBD1 agrees at 9 bases. Germline trimming cut 4 bases from V and 5 bases from J; bases unmatched to any gene: 8. Germline values: CDR1 SGHAT, CDR2 FQNNGV. The CDR3 spans 15 residues. The CDR3 is CASSSTGTGRYGYTF. Here the CDR3 DNA reads TGTGCCAGCAGCTCGACAGGGACAGGGCGGTATGGCTACACCTTC.

The chain links TRBV6-6 to TRBJ1-2, with a possible D match to TRBD1 (6 bases). This CDR3 is 15 amino acids long. V was cut by 2 bases and J by 7 bases, with 17 bases left in between. Germline V CDR1 and CDR2: MNHNY, SVGAGI (reference sequence). CDR3 in amino acids: CASSYTTAGVGGYTF. The DNA of the CDR3 is TGTGCCAGCAGTTACACCACCGCAGGGGTGGGTGGCTACACCTTC.

The gene calls are TRBV3-1 (or the pseudogene TRBV3-2) and TRBJ2-3; a possible D gene is TRBD2 (5 bases). Trimming removed 2 bases from V and 4 bases from J, with 13 bases in between. There are 15 residues in the CDR3. CDR1 is LGHDT and CDR2 is YNNKEL in the germline V gene (reference sequence). CDR3 loop: CASSQWLAGSDTQYF. The CDR3, as DNA: TGTGCCAGCAGCCAATGGCTAGCTGGCTCAGATACGCAGTATTTT.